This TCR beta chain emerged from a study of T cell responses to AZD1222 COVID-19 vaccine. Pooling of second doses given at about 4 or about 12 weeks was done. Only in-frame clones appear in the TCRdb table, and some are missing; sequencing was by immunoSEQ multiplex PCR. Among some 180,000 clones, 85% to 95% were seen once, and the ten largest hold approximately 1.9%. CDR3 length: 12 residues. Deletions cut 2 bases from V and 7 bases from J, with 3 bases between. Germline CDR1 is MNHEY and CDR2 is SVGAGI. Sequenced material: peripheral blood, taken 28 days after the second AZD1222 dose. This receptor was obtained from an adult who received the AZD1222 COVID-19 vaccine. The chain links TRBV6-5 to TRBJ1-6; no firm D call. The CDR3 DNA reads as TGTGCCAGCAGTTACCCAAATTCACCCCTCCACTTT. It encodes CASSYPNSPLHF.